The following is a TCR beta chain sequence with its context. The data are from a study of blood T cell repertoires in COVID-19. The overall study: Italy, Spain and the United States were the sources of the convalescent and acute COVID-19 samples. T cells, B-cell-depleted T cells, or PBMCs supplied cDNA or gDNA.

The length of the CDR3 is 13 residues. Germline V gene sequence: CDR1 MNHEY, CDR2 SVGAGI. The V gene lost 6 bases and the J gene lost 10 bases, with 19 bases spanning the gap. Per the study methods: Amplification from reference gene primers served as the basis for estimated nucleated cell counts. TCRdb's table, derived via immunoSEQ multiplex PCR, lists solely in-frame clones and lacks some. That table gives V, J and clone size, and the DNA gave D and trimming. The table includes 350,000 to 450,000 clones, 85% detected once. The sequence derives from a woman younger than 35 with acute or convalescent COVID-19. What was sequenced was peripheral blood. The chain links TRBV6-5 to TRBJ2-7; D possibly corresponds to TRBD2 (6 bases). CDR3: CASRAGQRGLQYF. The CDR3 bases are TGTGCCAGCAGGGCAGGGCAAAGGGGACTCCAGTACTTC.